These 7 T cell receptor beta chains came from one sample sequenced in a study of identical twins. One entry per CDR3 protein results from TCRdb running MiXCR on the 5' RACE reads. The sample shows under 1 million distinct CDR3 sequences, approximately 13% of them seen only once. The same data also contributed to another study, on yellow fever vaccine responses in identical twins.

The source material was PBMCs. These receptors all come from a woman aged 18-29 years in good health.

This chain joins TRBV5-6 and TRBJ2-7, with 8 bases matching TRBD2. V gave up 1 base and J gave up 7 bases; unmatched junction bases: 10. The CDR3 contains 15 residues. The germline CDR1 and CDR2 sequences are SGHDT and YYEEEE. The CDR3 coding sequence is TGTGCCAGCAGCTTGATCAGCGGGAGCCCGGGGGAGCAGTACTTC. Its translation is CASSLISGSPGEQYF.

V is TRBV11-2 and J is TRBJ2-1; 10 bases are a match to TRBD2. J was trimmed by 7 bases and V by 6 bases; bases with no gene match: 9. CDR3 length: 15 amino acids. Germline CDR1 SGHAT, CDR2 FQNNGV. For the CDR3, the DNA is TGTGCCAGCAGGGTAGCGGGGGGACGTGGGAATGAGCAGTTCTTC. Its translation is CASRVAGGRGNEQFF.

This clonotype turned up a few times. This chain joins TRBV5-5 and TRBJ1-2, with 9 bases identical to TRBD1. In germline, CDR1 is SGHKS, CDR2 YYEKEE (reference sequence). V lost 1 base to trimming and J lost 2 bases; unmatched junction nucleotides: 6. This CDR3 region has 16 residues. The CDR3 here is CASSLWDRVLNYGYTF. CDR3 coding DNA: TGTGCCAGCAGCTTGTGGGACAGGGTTCTGAACTATGGCTACACCTTC.

The rearrangement links TRBV7-9 to TRBJ2-2; 10 bases match TRBD2. In germline, CDR1 is SEHNR, CDR2 FQNEAQ (reference sequence). The CDR3 contains 17 residues. V lost 4 bases and J lost 6; bases outside the gene matches: 11. CDR3 sequence reads: CASSSQTSGIGAGELFF. The CDR3 DNA reads TGTGCCAGCAGCTCCCAAACTAGCGGGATAGGGGCCGGGGAGCTGTTTTTT.

This clonotype appeared a few times. The chain is built from TRBV6-2 or TRBV6-3 and TRBJ2-6, with D tentatively TRBD1 or TRBD2 (6 bases each). The germline V and J ends were trimmed by 2 bases and 4 bases, with 12 bases remaining between them. Germline V gene lookup returns CDR1 MNHEY and CDR2 SVGEGT. There are 16 residues in the CDR3. CDR3 region: CASSYEGGGGANVLTF. The CDR3 DNA reads as TGTGCCAGCAGTTACGAGGGGGGAGGCGGGGCCAACGTCCTGACTTTC.

This clonotype was found a few times. The chain has TRBV6-1 and TRBJ1-1, with D perhaps matching TRBD1 (5 bases). V was clipped by 1 base and J by 5 bases, with 8 bases between them. Per germline, CDR1 MNHNS and CDR2 SASEGT. The CDR3 has 13 amino acids. In DNA form, the CDR3 reads TGTGCCAGCAGTGAAGTCAGGGCAACTGAAGCTTTCTTT. Encoded protein: CASSEVRATEAFF.

This clonotype was seen at least ten times. The chain uses TRBV27 and TRBJ1-1; weak D call: TRBD1 (5 bases). This CDR3 is 15 amino acids long. Looked up from germline, CDR1 is MNHEY and CDR2 is SMNVEV (reference sequence). The V and J ends lost 10 bases and 0 bases respectively, with 18 bases between them. CDR3 amino acids: CATRGVLALNTEAFF. CDR3 DNA sequence: TGTGCCACACGAGGGGTTTTGGCGTTGAACACTGAAGCTTTCTTT.